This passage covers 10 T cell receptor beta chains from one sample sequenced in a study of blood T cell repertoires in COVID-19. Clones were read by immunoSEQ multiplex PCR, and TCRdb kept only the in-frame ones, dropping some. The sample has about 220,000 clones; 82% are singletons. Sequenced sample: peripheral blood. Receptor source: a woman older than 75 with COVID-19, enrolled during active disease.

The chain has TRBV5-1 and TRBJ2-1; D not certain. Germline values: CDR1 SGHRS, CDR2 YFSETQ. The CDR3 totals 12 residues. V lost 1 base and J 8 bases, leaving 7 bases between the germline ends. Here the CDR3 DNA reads TGCGCCAGCAGCTTGTTCCGGGATGAGCAGTTCTTC. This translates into CASSLFRDEQFF.

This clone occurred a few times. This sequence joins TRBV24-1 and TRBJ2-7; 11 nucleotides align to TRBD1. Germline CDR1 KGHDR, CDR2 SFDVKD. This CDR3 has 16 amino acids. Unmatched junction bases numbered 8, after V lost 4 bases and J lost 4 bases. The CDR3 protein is CATSDRTGGGRYEQYF. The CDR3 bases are TGTGCCACCAGTGACCGGACAGGGGGCGGGAGATACGAGCAGTACTTC.

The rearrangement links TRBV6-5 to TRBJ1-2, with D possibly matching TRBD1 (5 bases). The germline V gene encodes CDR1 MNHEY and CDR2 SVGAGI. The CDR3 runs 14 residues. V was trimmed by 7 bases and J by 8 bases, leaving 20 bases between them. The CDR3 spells CASMRTPRQTGYTF. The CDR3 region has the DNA TGTGCCAGCATGAGGACCCCGCGACAGACCGGCTACACCTTC.

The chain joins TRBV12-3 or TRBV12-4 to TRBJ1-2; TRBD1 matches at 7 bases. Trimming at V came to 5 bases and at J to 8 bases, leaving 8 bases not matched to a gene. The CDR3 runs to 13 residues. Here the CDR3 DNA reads TGTGCCAGCAGTGATACGACAGGGACGGGCTACACCTTC. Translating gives CASSDTTGTGYTF.

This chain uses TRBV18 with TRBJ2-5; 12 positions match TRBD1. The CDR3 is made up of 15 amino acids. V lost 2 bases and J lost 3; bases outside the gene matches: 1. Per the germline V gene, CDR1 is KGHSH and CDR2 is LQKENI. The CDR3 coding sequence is TGTGCCAGCTCACCAGGGACAGGGGGCAAAGAGACCCAGTACTTC. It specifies CASSPGTGGKETQYF. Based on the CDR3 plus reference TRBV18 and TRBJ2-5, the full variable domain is NAGVMQNPRHLVRRRGQEARLRCSPMKGHSHVYWYRQLPEEGLKFMVYLQKENIIDESGMPKERFSAEFPKEGPSILRIQQVVRGDSAAYFCASSPGTGGKETQYFGPGTRLLVL.

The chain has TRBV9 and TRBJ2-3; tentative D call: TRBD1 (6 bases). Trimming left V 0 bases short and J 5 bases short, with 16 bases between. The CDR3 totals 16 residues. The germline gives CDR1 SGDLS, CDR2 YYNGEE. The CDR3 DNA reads TGTGCCAGCAGCGTAGCGGTGGGGCAGGGACAAGATACGCAGTATTTT. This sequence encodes CASSVAVGQGQDTQYF.

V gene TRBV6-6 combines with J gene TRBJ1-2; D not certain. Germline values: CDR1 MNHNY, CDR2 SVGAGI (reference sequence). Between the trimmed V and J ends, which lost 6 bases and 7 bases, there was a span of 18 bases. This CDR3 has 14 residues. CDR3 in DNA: TGTGCCAGCAGGGATAACGGAGCCCGCTCTGGCTACACCTTC. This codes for CASRDNGARSGYTF.

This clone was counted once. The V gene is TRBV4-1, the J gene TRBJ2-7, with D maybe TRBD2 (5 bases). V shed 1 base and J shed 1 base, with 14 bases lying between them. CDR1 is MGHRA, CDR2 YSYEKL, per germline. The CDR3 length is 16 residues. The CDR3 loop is CASSQGPGSGSYEQYF. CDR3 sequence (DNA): TGCGCCAGCAGCCAAGGCCCGGGGTCGGGATCCTACGAGCAGTACTTC.

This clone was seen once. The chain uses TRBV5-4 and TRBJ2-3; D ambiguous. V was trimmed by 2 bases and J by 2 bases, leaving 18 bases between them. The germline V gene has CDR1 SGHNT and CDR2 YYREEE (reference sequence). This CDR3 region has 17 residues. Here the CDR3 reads CASSFYYDRSSTDTQYF. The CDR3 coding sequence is TGTGCCAGCAGCTTCTACTATGACCGGTCATCCACAGATACGCAGTATTTT.

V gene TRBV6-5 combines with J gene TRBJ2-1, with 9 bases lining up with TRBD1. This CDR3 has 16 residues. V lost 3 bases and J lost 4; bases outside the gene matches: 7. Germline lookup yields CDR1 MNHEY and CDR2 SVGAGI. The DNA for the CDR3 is TGTGCCAGCAGTTATTTTACAGGGGGCTGGTACAATGAGCAGTTCTTC. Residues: CASSYFTGGWYNEQFF.